The 29 T cell receptor beta chains below were found in one sample sequenced in a study of beta chain features in type 1 diabetes. The study reverse transcribed the entire isolated RNA, so it sequenced expressed TCRB transcripts. Only in-frame clones appear in the TCRdb table, and some are missing; sequencing was by immunoSEQ multiplex PCR. The sample has a few hundred thousand clones, around 15% seen once. Study-wide results and limits: TCRB CDR3 length was moderately but significantly reduced in all four CD4+ subsets of Type 1 diabetes patients.

These receptors have no identified antigens. Sequencing input: naive CD4+ T cells from blood. All receptors derive from a man aged 25 to 45 with type 1 diabetes.

The CDR3 sequence is CASSPLRSGRASETQYF. The CDR3 DNA sequence: TGTGCCAGCTCACCATTAAGAAGCGGGAGGGCTTCAGAGACCCAGTACTTC. The chain carries TRBV18 and TRBJ2-5; 10 bases are shared with TRBD2. CDR1 is KGHSH and CDR2 is LQKENI in the germline V gene. The junction had 10 bases not matched to a gene; V was cut back by 2 bases and J by 4 bases. The CDR3 sequence is 17 residues long.

The CDR3 nucleotides are TGTGCCAGCAGGTCCGGACAGAGCTATGGCTACACCTTC. As protein: CASRSGQSYGYTF. This chain uses TRBV28 with TRBJ1-2; a weak D match, TRBD1 (6 bases). V lost 6 bases and J 4 bases, leaving 12 bases between the germline ends. The CDR3 runs to 13 residues. From germline, CDR1 is MDHEN and CDR2 SYDVKM.

The V and J genes are TRBV10-3 and TRBJ2-2; D is unresolved. The germline V and J ends were trimmed by 4 bases and 10 bases, with 10 bases remaining between them. The CDR3 sequence is 12 residues long. Germline CDR1 ENHRY, CDR2 SYGVKD. The CDR3 sequence: CAISVSQAELFF. CDR3 DNA: TGTGCCATCAGTGTTTCCCAGGCGGAGCTGTTTTTT.

This chain joins TRBV4-3 and TRBJ2-1; D possibly corresponds to TRBD2 (6 bases). V was trimmed by 0 bases and J by 2 bases, leaving 17 bases between them. The CDR3 runs to 18 residues. CDR1 and CDR2 from the germline V gene are LGHNA and YSLEER. CDR3 nucleotide sequence: TGCGCCAGCAGCCAAGAAGTTGTTCGGGACTTACCCTACAATGAGCAGTTCTTC. It is translated as CASSQEVVRDLPYNEQFF.

This clone appeared a single time. V and J are TRBV7-6 and TRBJ2-5, with 7 bases identical to TRBD2. Germline V gene data show CDR1 as SGHVS and CDR2 as FNYEAQ. The CDR3 runs 18 residues. J was trimmed by 5 bases and V by 2 bases; bases with no gene match: 17. The CDR3 DNA is TGTGCCAGCAGCTTAACGCACCCAGGACTAGGTGTTGGGGAGACCCAGTACTTC. Translating it yields CASSLTHPGLGVGETQYF.

This clone was seen a handful of times. The rearrangement uses TRBV11-2 and TRBJ2-2; tentative D call: TRBD2 (6 bases). Germline V gives CDR1 SGHAT, CDR2 FQNNGV. This CDR3 has 16 amino acids. V dropped 1 base and J dropped 1 base, with 10 bases sitting between them. The CDR3 nucleotides read TGTGCCAGCAGCTTAGGTCCAGCGGGGAACACCGGGGAGCTGTTTTTT. This codes for CASSLGPAGNTGELFF.

The chain recombines TRBV27 with TRBJ2-1, with a possible D match to TRBD2 (6 bases). From germline, CDR1 is MNHEY and CDR2 SMNVEV (reference sequence). This CDR3 spans 14 amino acids. The V end lost 3 bases, the J end lost 4 bases, and 10 bases lay between the germline ends. CDR3 coding DNA: TGTGCCAGCAGTTTGGAGGGACGATACAATGAGCAGTTCTTC. Translation gives CASSLEGRYNEQFF.

The chain links TRBV7-2 to TRBJ2-7, with 8 bases aligning to TRBD1. CDR3 length equals 15 residues. J lost 3 bases, V lost 2 bases, and 6 bases had no gene match. CDR1 and CDR2 from the germline V gene are SGHTA and FQGNSA. As DNA, the CDR3 is TGTGCCAGCAGCTTAAGCCGGACAGGGAGCTACGAGCAGTACTTC. Residues: CASSLSRTGSYEQYF.

The chain uses TRBV7-2 and TRBJ1-4, with 9 positions matching TRBD1. The CDR3 sequence is 14 residues long. From germline, CDR1 is SGHTA and CDR2 FQGNSA. V dropped 5 bases and J dropped 7; count of bases not matched to a gene: 5. DNA for the CDR3: TGTGCCAGCAGCAGAACAGGGGGCAGTGAAAAACTGTTTTTT. It is translated as CASSRTGGSEKLFF.

Only a few counts were recorded for this clone. The sample has other DNA sequences that encode this CDR3 too. This rearrangement joins TRBV30 to TRBJ1-5; D call uncertain. This CDR3 contains 13 residues. Germline lookup yields CDR1 GTSNPN and CDR2 SVGIG (reference sequence). The V end lost 0 bases, the J end lost 5 bases, and 8 bases lay between the germline ends. This chain's CDR3 is CAWSVRGDQPQHF. CDR3 DNA: TGTGCCTGGAGTGTACGGGGAGATCAGCCCCAGCATTTT.

This clone has a handful of counts. In nucleotides, the CDR3 is TGTGCCAGCAGCGAACAGGGGACATTGTCAATGATGGCTTTCTTT. It specifies CASSEQGTLSMMAFF. The rearrangement joins TRBV28 to TRBJ1-1, with 7 nucleotides matching TRBD1. In germline, CDR1 is MDHEN, CDR2 SYDVKM. Trimming at V came to 6 bases and at J to 11 bases, leaving 18 bases not matched to a gene. This CDR3 region has 15 residues.

The rearrangement uses TRBV5-1 and TRBJ2-7; the match to TRBD2 covers 10 bases. Unmatched junction bases numbered 4, after V lost 1 base and J lost 3 bases. This CDR3 spans 15 amino acids. Germline V gives CDR1 SGHRS, CDR2 YFSETQ. In DNA form, the CDR3 reads TGCGCCAGCAGCTTGACACTAGCGGGGAACTACGAGCAGTACTTC. Amino acids: CASSLTLAGNYEQYF.

The chain uses TRBV27 and TRBJ2-5; TRBD1 aligns across 8 bases. Trimming took 6 bases from V and 5 from J; bases not matched to a gene: 5. The CDR3 is 13 residues long. Germline values: CDR1 MNHEY, CDR2 SMNVEV (reference sequence). The CDR3 is CASSRTGLETQYF. DNA for the CDR3: TGTGCCAGCAGCCGGACAGGGCTGGAGACCCAGTACTTC.

This chain joins TRBV7-2 and TRBJ2-1; 9 nucleotides agree with TRBD2. CDR3 length: 16 amino acids. The trim removed 2 bases at V and 9 bases at J, leaving 11 bases unmatched. Germline CDR1 is SGHTA and CDR2 is FQGNSA. The CDR3 DNA reads TGTGCCAGCAGCTTAAACACTGGCGGGAGGGCCGGTGAGCAGTTCTTC. Protein sequence: CASSLNTGGRAGEQFF.

The chain couples TRBV4-1 to TRBJ1-2; D is ambiguous. This CDR3 region has 16 residues. Per the germline V gene, CDR1 is MGHRA and CDR2 is YSYEKL. The V end was cut by 4 bases, the J end by 2 bases, with 17 bases between. CDR3 loop: CASSLPTGKENYGYTF. The CDR3 DNA reads TGCGCCAGCAGCCTCCCGACTGGCAAGGAAAACTATGGCTACACCTTC.

There are a few counts of this clone. The genes are TRBV5-6 and TRBJ2-1; D unresolved. Trimming cost V 0 bases and J 4 bases, with 8 bases left between them. CDR1 is SGHDT, CDR2 YYEEEE, per germline. The CDR3 has 14 residues. This CDR3 reads CASSLDIQYNEQFF. In nucleotides, the CDR3 is TGTGCCAGCAGCTTGGATATACAGTACAATGAGCAGTTCTTC. The full variable domain, its missing parts supplied by reference TRBV5-6 and TRBJ2-1, is DAGVTQSPTHLIKTRGQQVTLRCSPKSGHDTVSWYQQALGQGPQFIFQYYEEEERQRGNFPDRFSGHQFPNYSSELNVNALLLGDSALYLCASSLDIQYNEQFFGPGTRLTVL.

This clone has only a few counts. The V call is TRBV11-2, the J call TRBJ2-3, with 7 bases aligning to TRBD2. J gave up 5 bases and V 5 bases, and 7 bases lay outside the gene matches. Germline CDR1 and CDR2: SGHAT and FQNNGV. CDR3 length: 14 residues. CDR3 nucleotides: TGTGCCAGCAGCCCTTCGACTAGCCTAGATACGCAGTATTTT. Translation: CASSPSTSLDTQYF.

The chain has TRBV4-1 and TRBJ2-1, with 9 bases matching TRBD2. The CDR3 is 16 residues long. V shed 0 bases and J 2 bases; nucleotides not matched to a gene: 2. CDR1 and CDR2 (germline): MGHRA, YSYEKL. CDR3 protein: CASSQELAGAYNEQFF. The CDR3, as DNA: TGCGCCAGCAGCCAAGAGTTAGCGGGAGCCTACAATGAGCAGTTCTTC.

The sample holds a few counts of this clone. The chain employs TRBV29-1 and TRBJ2-3, with 10 bases matching TRBD2. V shed 5 bases and J 4 bases; nucleotides not matched to a gene: 12. From germline, CDR1 is SQVTM and CDR2 ANQGSEA. This CDR3 contains 16 residues. The CDR3 sequence: CSVTGLAVGRADTQYF. Written as DNA, the CDR3 is TGCAGCGTTACAGGACTAGCGGTTGGCAGGGCAGATACGCAGTATTTT.

The V call is TRBV5-1, the J call TRBJ2-3; D not resolved. The V and J ends lost 5 bases and 5 bases respectively, with 9 bases between them. Germline values: CDR1 SGHRS, CDR2 YFSETQ. This CDR3 spans 12 amino acids. DNA of the CDR3: TGCGCCAGCAGTTACTCCGTAGATACGCAGTATTTT. Amino acid sequence: CASSYSVDTQYF.

This clone was picked up a small number of times. The chain has TRBV9 and TRBJ2-1; D is ambiguous. CDR3 length equals 14 residues. V dropped 3 bases and J dropped 0 bases, with 7 bases sitting between them. Germline V gene lookup returns CDR1 SGDLS and CDR2 YYNGEE. CDR3 DNA: TGTGCCAGCAGCGGGAGTAGCTCCTACAATGAGCAGTTCTTC. Its protein product is CASSGSSSYNEQFF.

This clone has a handful of counts. J is TRBJ2-3 and V is TRBV30, with D tentatively TRBD2 (5 bases). CDR3 size: 15 residues. Germline lookup yields CDR1 GTSNPN and CDR2 SVGIG (reference sequence). V lost 3 bases and J 4 bases, leaving 17 bases between the germline ends. The CDR3 sequence: CAWSQPPPRADTQYF. CDR3 DNA sequence: TGTGCCTGGAGCCAACCCCCACCGAGGGCAGATACGCAGTATTTT.

This clone was observed a single time. The chain employs TRBV5-5 and TRBJ2-1, with D uncertain. Germline V CDR1 and CDR2: SGHKS, YYEKEE (reference sequence). V was cut by 9 bases and J by 5 bases, with 12 bases left in between. The length of the CDR3 is 12 residues. CDR3 sequence (DNA): TGTGCCACCAGTCTAGTGAACAATGAGCAGTTCTTC. It yields the protein CATSLVNNEQFF.

In this sample, this clone turned up a few times. The genes are TRBV7-3 and TRBJ2-2; TRBD1 might be the D (6 bases). The germline V and J ends were trimmed by 6 bases and 3 bases, with 11 bases remaining between them. Germline-derived CDR1 and CDR2 are SGHTA and FQGTGA. The CDR3 has 14 residues. The CDR3 DNA sequence: TGTGCCAGCAGACTGACAGGAGACACCGGGGAGCTGTTTTTT. Its translation is CASRLTGDTGELFF.

The V call is TRBV7-3, the J call TRBJ2-1; TRBD1 agrees at 11 bases. Germline V CDR1 and CDR2: SGHTA, FQGTGA. The CDR3 sequence is 15 residues long. The trim removed 2 bases at V and 6 bases at J, leaving 3 bases unmatched. The CDR3 here is CASSLLGTGGNEQFF. As DNA, the CDR3 is TGTGCCAGCAGCTTACTTGGGACAGGGGGCAATGAGCAGTTCTTC.

The rearrangement uses TRBV5-6 and TRBJ1-2, with 8 bases aligning to TRBD1. Germline values: CDR1 SGHDT, CDR2 YYEEEE. V trimming: 0 bases; J trimming: 2 bases; junction bases outside the gene matches: 0. The CDR3 is 14 amino acids. The CDR3 DNA reads TGTGCCAGCAGCTTGGGACAGGGGAACTATGGCTACACCTTC. It encodes CASSLGQGNYGYTF.

This clone was counted a few times. The V gene is TRBV18, the J gene TRBJ1-5, with unresolved D. There are 16 residues in the CDR3. V dropped 2 bases and J dropped 7 bases, with 18 bases sitting between them. The germline V gene has CDR1 KGHSH and CDR2 LQKENI. The CDR3 is CASSPKSAGLGQPQHF. CDR3 nucleotide sequence: TGTGCCAGCTCACCAAAATCGGCGGGTCTTGGGCAGCCCCAGCATTTT. Full variable domain (outside the CDR3, taken from reference TRBV18 and TRBJ1-5): NAGVMQNPRHLVRRRGQEARLRCSPMKGHSHVYWYRQLPEEGLKFMVYLQKENIIDESGMPKERFSAEFPKEGPSILRIQQVVRGDSAAYFCASSPKSAGLGQPQHFGDGTRLSIL.

This clone was counted a few times. V gene TRBV29-1 combines with J gene TRBJ2-7; the D gene is possibly TRBD2 (6 bases). From germline, CDR1 is SQVTM and CDR2 ANQGSEA. CDR3 length: 13 amino acids. V lost 4 bases to trimming and J lost 7 bases, with 17 bases between them. The CDR3 DNA is TGCAGCGTTGTCTATCCGGGAGTTAGGGAGCAGTACTTC. Its protein product is CSVVYPGVREQYF.

This clone was counted between two and nine times. This chain links TRBV19 with TRBJ1-1; D gene unclear. The CDR3 is 13 residues long. Germline CDR1 reads LNHDA; CDR2 reads SQIVND (reference sequence). V lost 4 bases, J lost 4 bases, and 10 bases lay in between. CDR3 residues: CASSRSEGTEAFF. As DNA, the CDR3 is TGTGCCAGTAGTAGGAGTGAGGGCACTGAAGCTTTCTTT.